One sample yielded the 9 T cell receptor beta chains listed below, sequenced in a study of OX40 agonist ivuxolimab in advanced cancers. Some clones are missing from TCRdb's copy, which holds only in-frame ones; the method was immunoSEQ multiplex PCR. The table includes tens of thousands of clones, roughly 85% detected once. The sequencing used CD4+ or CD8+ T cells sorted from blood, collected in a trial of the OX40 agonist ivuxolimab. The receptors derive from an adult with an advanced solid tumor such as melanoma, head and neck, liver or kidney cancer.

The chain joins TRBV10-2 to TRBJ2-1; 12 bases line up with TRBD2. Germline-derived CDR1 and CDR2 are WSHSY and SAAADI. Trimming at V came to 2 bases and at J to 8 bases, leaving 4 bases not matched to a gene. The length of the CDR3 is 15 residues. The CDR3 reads CASSELAGGPYEQFF. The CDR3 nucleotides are TGCGCCAGCAGTGAGCTAGCGGGGGGGCCCTATGAGCAGTTCTTC.

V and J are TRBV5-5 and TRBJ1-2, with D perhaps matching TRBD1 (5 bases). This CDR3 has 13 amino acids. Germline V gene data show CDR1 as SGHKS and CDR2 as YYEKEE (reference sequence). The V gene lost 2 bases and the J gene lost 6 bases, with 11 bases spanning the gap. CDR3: CASSFDGGNGYTF. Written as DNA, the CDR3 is TGTGCCAGCAGCTTCGACGGGGGGAATGGCTACACCTTC.

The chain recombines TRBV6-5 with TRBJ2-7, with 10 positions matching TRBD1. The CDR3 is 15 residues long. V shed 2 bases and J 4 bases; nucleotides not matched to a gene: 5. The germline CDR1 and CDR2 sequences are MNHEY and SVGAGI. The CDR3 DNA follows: TGTGCCAGCAGTTACCGTGACAGGGGGCTGTACGAGCAGTACTTC. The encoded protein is CASSYRDRGLYEQYF.

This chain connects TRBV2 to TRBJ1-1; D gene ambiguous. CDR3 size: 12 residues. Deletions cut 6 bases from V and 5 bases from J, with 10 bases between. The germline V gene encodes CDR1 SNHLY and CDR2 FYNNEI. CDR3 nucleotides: TGTGCCAGCAGCGACCTTGGGACTGAAGCTTTCTTT. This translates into CASSDLGTEAFF. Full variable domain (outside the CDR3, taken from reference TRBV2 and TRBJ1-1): EPEVTQTPSHQVTQMGQEVILRCVPISNHLYFYWYRQILGQKVEFLVSFYNNEISEKSEIFDDQFSVERPDGSNFTLKIRSTKLEDSAMYFCASSDLGTEAFFGQGTRLTVV.

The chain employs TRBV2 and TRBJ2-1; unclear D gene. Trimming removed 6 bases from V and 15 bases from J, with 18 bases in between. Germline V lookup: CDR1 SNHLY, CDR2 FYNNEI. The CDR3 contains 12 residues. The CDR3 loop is CASRDPSLPPFF. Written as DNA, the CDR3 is TGTGCCAGCAGGGACCCATCTCTACCCCCGTTCTTC.

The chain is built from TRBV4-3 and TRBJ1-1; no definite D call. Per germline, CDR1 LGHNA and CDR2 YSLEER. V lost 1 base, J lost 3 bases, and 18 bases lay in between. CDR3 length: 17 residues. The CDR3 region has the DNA TGCGCCAGCAGCCAAGGCACTATCGGTCGGACCGACACTGAAGCTTTCTTT. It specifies CASSQGTIGRTDTEAFF.

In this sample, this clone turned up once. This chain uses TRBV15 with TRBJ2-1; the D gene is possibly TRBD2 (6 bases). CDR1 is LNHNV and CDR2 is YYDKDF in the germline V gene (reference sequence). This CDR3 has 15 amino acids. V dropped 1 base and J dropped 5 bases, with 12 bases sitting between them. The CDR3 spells CATSRVAAGHNEQFF. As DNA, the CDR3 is TGTGCCACCAGCAGAGTCGCGGCGGGGCACAATGAGCAGTTCTTC.

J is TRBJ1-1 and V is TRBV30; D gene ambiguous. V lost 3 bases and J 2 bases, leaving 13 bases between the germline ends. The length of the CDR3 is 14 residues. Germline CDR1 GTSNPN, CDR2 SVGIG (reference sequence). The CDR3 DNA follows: TGTGCCTGGAGCAGGCCAAACTTTAACACTGAAGCTTTCTTT. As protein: CAWSRPNFNTEAFF.

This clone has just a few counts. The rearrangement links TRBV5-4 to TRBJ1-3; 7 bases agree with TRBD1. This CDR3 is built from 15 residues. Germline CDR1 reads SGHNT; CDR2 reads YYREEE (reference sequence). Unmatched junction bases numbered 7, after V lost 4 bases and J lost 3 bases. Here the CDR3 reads CASSQKDRSGNTIYF. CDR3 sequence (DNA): TGTGCCAGCAGCCAGAAGGACAGGAGTGGAAACACCATATATTTT.